This T cell receptor (beta chain) is drawn from a study of somatic mutations in cytotoxic T cells in rheumatoid arthritis. Trimming at V came to 0 bases and at J to 6 bases, leaving 1 base not matched to a gene. CDR1 and CDR2 from the germline V gene are LNHDA and SQIVND (reference sequence). This CDR3 has 13 residues. Study results and caveats: Patients with a largest CD8+ clone exceeding 20% of CD8+ cells numbered 8 of 65.

Of note for this clone: Its cognate antigen is unknown.

Authors' processing steps: Rarely, patient CD8+ clones larger than 1% corresponded to published virus-specific TCRB sequences. The data were produced by immunoSEQ multiplex PCR, yet TCRdb's version contains in-frame clones alone and is incomplete. V and J calls and clone size are given by that table; D and trimming were obtained from the DNA. The sample carries roughly 10,000 clones, 85% recorded once. This TCR derives from an adult with rheumatoid arthritis. The chain carries TRBV19 and TRBJ1-2, with 7 bases fitting TRBD1. Input material: CD8+ T cells sorted from blood. The CDR3 reads CASSIEGGDGYTF. CDR3 bases: TGTGCCAGTAGTATAGAAGGGGGCGATGGCTACACCTTC.